One sample yielded the 30 T cell receptor beta chains listed below, sequenced in a study of blood T cells in healthy people across ages. Next came a second PCR, run for about 6 to 12 cycles, which used a sample-barcoded 5' primer along with a J-beta primer mix. In TCRdb, the 5' RACE reads were re-called with MiXCR into one record per CDR3 protein. The table shows fewer than 1,000,000 distinct CDR3 sequences, with around 45% occurring only once. Sequenced material: blood. These receptors were collected from a man between 60 and 75 years old in good health.

This clonotype has only a few counts. V and J are TRBV9 and TRBJ1-6; D might be TRBD1 (5 bases). The CDR3 is 14 amino acids. The V and J ends lost 2 bases and 12 bases respectively, with 15 bases between them. Germline values: CDR1 SGDLS, CDR2 YYNGEE. CDR3 protein: CASSVGRGEGPLHF. The DNA for the CDR3 is TGTGCCAGCAGCGTCGGACGAGGGGAAGGACCCCTCCACTTT.

This clonotype turned up a few times. The chain links TRBV20-1 to TRBJ1-2, with D uncertain. The CDR3 sequence is 12 residues long. V was clipped by 1 base and J by 4 bases, with 7 bases between them. Germline-derived CDR1 and CDR2 are DFQATT and SNEGSKA (reference sequence). The CDR3 protein is CSARGAGYGYTF. CDR3 coding DNA: TGCAGTGCTAGAGGGGCGGGCTATGGCTACACCTTC.

A single count supports this clonotype. The chain is built from TRBV6-2 or TRBV6-3 and TRBJ1-1; 9 bases agree with TRBD1. The CDR3 runs to 15 residues. Germline V lookup: CDR1 MNHEY, CDR2 SVGEGT. The V gene end was trimmed by 6 bases and the J gene end by 3 bases; junction bases not matched to a gene: 8. This CDR3 reads CASSSQGQGHTEAFF. The CDR3 DNA sequence: TGTGCCAGCAGCAGCCAAGGACAGGGGCACACTGAAGCTTTCTTT.

There are a few counts of this clonotype. This chain uses TRBV20-1 with TRBJ2-5, with D possibly TRBD2 on 6 matching bases. This CDR3 spans 14 amino acids. V was trimmed by 1 base and J by 5 bases, leaving 14 bases between them. Germline CDR1 is DFQATT and CDR2 is SNEGSKA (reference sequence). The CDR3 DNA is TGCAGTGCTAGAGCTTACGGGGGATTGGAGACCCAGTACTTC. Protein sequence: CSARAYGGLETQYF.

The chain carries TRBV6-2 or TRBV6-3 and TRBJ2-4; perhaps TRBD1 as D (6 bases). From germline, CDR1 is MNHEY and CDR2 SVGEGT. This CDR3 is 12 amino acids long. V dropped 8 bases and J dropped 14 bases, with 19 bases sitting between them. The CDR3 sequence: CASAPPTGSEYF. CDR3 sequence (DNA): TGTGCCAGCGCCCCTCCAACAGGGTCTGAGTACTTC.

The chain combines TRBV20-1 with TRBJ2-7; 9 bases are shared with TRBD2. This CDR3 has 15 residues. Germline V gene lookup returns CDR1 DFQATT and CDR2 SNEGSKA (reference sequence). Unmatched junction bases numbered 12, after V lost 7 bases and J lost 2 bases. This CDR3 is CSVTTSGGPTYEQYF. The CDR3 nucleotides are TGCAGTGTAACTACAAGCGGGGGGCCGACCTACGAGCAGTACTTC.

In its sample, this clonotype was seen a few times. The chain uses TRBV12-3 or TRBV12-4 and TRBJ1-4, with no clear D. The length of the CDR3 is 12 residues. The V gene lost 7 bases and the J gene lost 8 bases, with 11 bases spanning the gap. CDR3 DNA: TGTGCCAGCACTTTGGCGGGGGAAAAACTGTTTTTT. Protein: CASTLAGEKLFF.

The chain joins TRBV7-8 to TRBJ1-4; 11 nucleotides line up with TRBD1. The length of the CDR3 is 16 residues. J gave up 3 bases and V 5 bases, and 5 bases lay outside the gene matches. Germline values: CDR1 SGHVS, CDR2 FQNEAQ. CDR3 coding DNA: TGTGCCAGCAGCCCAGGACAGGGGGCATCTAATGAAAAACTGTTTTTT. Its translation: CASSPGQGASNEKLFF.

This clonotype was observed a few times. The rearrangement joins TRBV4-1 to TRBJ2-7, with D possibly matching TRBD2 (5 bases). This CDR3 region has 14 residues. Germline CDR1 MGHRA, CDR2 YSYEKL. V lost 4 bases and J lost 2, with 12 bases in between. As DNA, the CDR3 is TGCGCCAGCAGCCTTCCCGGGAATACCTACGAGCAGTACTTC. Translation: CASSLPGNTYEQYF.

This chain joins TRBV6-1 and TRBJ2-3; 7 positions agree with TRBD2. The germline V gene encodes CDR1 MNHNS and CDR2 SASEGT. J was trimmed by 0 bases and V by 4 bases; bases with no gene match: 13. CDR3 length: 18 amino acids. The CDR3 DNA reads TGTGCCAGCAGTGCTCGGGGGGTGAACCCAACTAGCACAGATACGCAGTATTTT. Translated: CASSARGVNPTSTDTQYF.

This clonotype was picked up a small number of times. The genes are TRBV5-5 and TRBJ2-6, with 7 bases lining up with TRBD1. Germline CDR1 SGHKS, CDR2 YYEKEE (reference sequence). The CDR3 length is 18 residues. J lost 0 bases, V lost 4 bases, and 10 bases had no gene match. The CDR3 DNA sequence: TGTGCCAGCAGCCTAAGACAGGGAGCCCCCTCTGGGGCCAACGTCCTGACTTTC. Its translation is CASSLRQGAPSGANVLTF.

The chain carries TRBV27 and TRBJ1-1, with D unresolved. The CDR3 is 14 amino acids. Deletions cut 6 bases from V and 1 base from J, with 12 bases between. Germline CDR1 MNHEY, CDR2 SMNVEV (reference sequence). DNA of the CDR3: TGTGCCAGCAGCCCCAGGCTGGGGAACACTGAAGCTTTCTTT. Its translation is CASSPRLGNTEAFF.

The rearrangement joins TRBV7-3 to TRBJ2-3; the D gene is possibly TRBD2 (6 bases). The ends were cut back, 3 bases at V and 3 bases at J, with 13 bases in the middle. The CDR3 has 15 amino acids. Germline lookup yields CDR1 SGHTA and CDR2 FQGTGA. Here the CDR3 reads CASSLVGSGTDTQYF. The CDR3 coding sequence is TGTGCCAGCAGCTTGGTCGGGAGTGGAACAGATACGCAGTATTTT.

The J gene is TRBJ1-1, the V gene TRBV12-3 or TRBV12-4; D call uncertain. This CDR3 comprises 13 residues. The V end lost 5 bases, the J end lost 0 bases, and 7 bases lay between the germline ends. For the CDR3, the DNA is TGTGCCAGCAGTGCCTCAGTGAACACTGAAGCTTTCTTT. This gives the protein CASSASVNTEAFF.

The rearrangement links TRBV5-1 to TRBJ2-5; no clear D gene. Trimming pared 2 bases from V and 1 base from J, leaving 6 bases between. CDR1 and CDR2 from the germline V gene are SGHRS and YFSETQ. CDR3 size: 13 residues. CDR3 sequence reads: CASSFQSQETQYF. CDR3 bases: TGCGCCAGCAGCTTCCAGTCCCAAGAGACCCAGTACTTC. Filled out from reference TRBV5-1 and TRBJ2-5, the complete variable domain reads KAGVTQTPRYLIKTRGQQVTLSCSPISGHRSVSWYQQTPGQGLQFLFEYFSETQRNKGNFPGRFSGRQFSNSRSEMNVSTLELGDSALYLCASSFQSQETQYFGPGTRLLVL.

This clonotype showed up just once. The genes are TRBV2 and TRBJ2-3, with 7 bases identical to TRBD1. Losses at the gene ends were 6 bases for V and 0 bases for J; bases not matched to a gene: 6. The CDR3 is 15 amino acids. CDR1 is SNHLY and CDR2 is FYNNEI in the germline V gene. DNA of the CDR3: TGTGCCAGCAGGGGGAACAGGGGAAGCACAGATACGCAGTATTTT. Its translation is CASRGNRGSTDTQYF.

This clonotype has at least ten counts. The rearrangement uses TRBV6-6 and TRBJ2-5, with D perhaps matching TRBD1 (5 bases). V lost 8 bases, J lost 3 bases, and 13 bases lay in between. Germline CDR1 MNHNY, CDR2 SVGAGI (reference sequence). The CDR3 is 13 amino acids. DNA for the CDR3: TGTGCCAGCGGGTTGTGGGGCAAAGAGACCCAGTACTTC. Its translation is CASGLWGKETQYF.

V gene TRBV4-1 combines with J gene TRBJ2-5; TRBD2 matches at 9 bases. The closer fit of TRBJ2-7 to the DNA end suggests the J call may be wrong. CDR1 MGHRA and CDR2 YSYEKL come from the germline V gene. The CDR3 contains 15 residues. CDR3 sequence reads: CASSQDGTSLYEQYF. CDR3 nucleotide sequence: TGCGCCAGCAGCCAAGATGGGACTAGCCTCTACGAGCAGTACTTC.

This rearrangement joins TRBV12-3 or TRBV12-4 to TRBJ1-1; D is perhaps TRBD1 (6 bases). The CDR3 contains 16 residues. V was clipped by 6 bases and J by 5 bases, with 22 bases between them. The CDR3 is CASSLYGPGAGTEAFF. CDR3 nucleotides: TGTGCCAGCAGCTTATATGGGCCGGGGGCGGGAACTGAAGCTTTCTTT.

The chain employs TRBV18 and TRBJ2-6; weak D call: TRBD2 (6 bases). Germline V gives CDR1 KGHSH, CDR2 LQKENI. V was shortened by 2 bases and J by 2 bases, with 7 bases between the two germline ends. This CDR3 contains 15 residues. Written as DNA, the CDR3 is TGTGCCAGCTCACCAGAGCGGGCTGGGGCCAACGTCCTGACTTTC. This gives the protein CASSPERAGANVLTF.

The table lists this clonotype with a count of one. The chain links TRBV2 to TRBJ1-5, with D unclear. The CDR3 loop spans 17 amino acids. V lost 4 bases to trimming and J lost 5 bases, with 21 bases between them. The germline V gene encodes CDR1 SNHLY and CDR2 FYNNEI. CDR3 DNA sequence: TGTGCCAGCAGTGTGTCGTCAGATCGTCAAGTGGATCAGCCCCAGCATTTT. Protein sequence: CASSVSSDRQVDQPQHF.

The chain has TRBV5-1 and TRBJ2-7, with 8 bases aligning to TRBD1. Germline V gene data show CDR1 as SGHRS and CDR2 as YFSETQ. The length of the CDR3 is 15 residues. The junction had 8 bases not matched to a gene; V was cut back by 2 bases and J by 4 bases. As DNA, the CDR3 is TGCGCCAGCAGCTTCGCAGGGGGCGTTTCTTACGAGCAGTACTTC. Its protein is CASSFAGGVSYEQYF.

The genes are TRBV6-2 or TRBV6-3 and TRBJ1-1; D is unclear. Trimming left V 8 bases short and J 6 bases short, with 16 bases between. This CDR3 is built from 13 residues. The germline V gene encodes CDR1 MNHEY and CDR2 SVGEGT. The CDR3 DNA follows: TGTGCCAGCTCGAGAGGTTTTCAGGCTGAAGCTTTCTTT. This gives the protein CASSRGFQAEAFF.

This clonotype was seen many times. The chain carries TRBV20-1 and TRBJ1-2; D may be TRBD1 (6 bases). This CDR3 is built from 12 residues. The V gene lost 6 bases and the J gene lost 5 bases, with 13 bases spanning the gap. Germline V gene sequence: CDR1 DFQATT, CDR2 SNEGSKA (reference sequence). In DNA, the CDR3 is TGCAGTGCGGGGGGGGCCGGATATGGCTACACCTTC. Translated, it gives CSAGGAGYGYTF.

The rearrangement uses TRBV29-1 and TRBJ2-3; 10 nucleotides match TRBD2. The CDR3 loop spans 18 amino acids. V shed 0 bases, J shed 4 bases, and the junction held 13 bases outside the gene matches. The germline CDR1 and CDR2 sequences are SQVTM and ANQGSEA. CDR3 DNA: TGCAGCGTTGAAGATAGGTCGATGCTAGCGGGGGCTTCAGATACGCAGTATTTT. Its translation is CSVEDRSMLAGASDTQYF.

The J gene is TRBJ1-2, the V gene TRBV9; TRBD1 matches 11 bases. Germline CDR1 SGDLS, CDR2 YYNGEE. The CDR3 runs 15 residues. V dropped 2 bases and J dropped 8; count of bases not matched to a gene: 8. CDR3 DNA: TGTGCCAGCAGCGTGGAAGGACAGGGGGCGCGAGGCTACACCTTC. Its translation is CASSVEGQGARGYTF.

The rearrangement uses TRBV20-1 and TRBJ2-3; TRBD2 is a possible D gene (5 bases). The CDR3 runs 14 residues. Germline-derived CDR1 and CDR2 are DFQATT and SNEGSKA (reference sequence). V lost 1 base, J lost 4 bases, and 12 bases lay in between. The CDR3 DNA is TGCAGTGCTAGAGTGAGGGTAGAAGCAGATACGCAGTATTTT. Protein product: CSARVRVEADTQYF.

The J gene is TRBJ2-1, the V gene TRBV20-1; 16 nucleotides align to TRBD2. Losses at the gene ends were 6 bases for V and 3 bases for J; bases not matched to a gene: 8. This CDR3 comprises 17 residues. Germline V gene data show CDR1 as DFQATT and CDR2 as SNEGSKA (reference sequence). CDR3 in amino acids: CSASGTSGGVFYNEQFF. The CDR3 bases are TGCAGTGCCTCCGGGACTAGCGGGGGGGTTTTCTACAATGAGCAGTTCTTC.

The genes are TRBV20-1 and TRBJ2-5; D perhaps matches TRBD1 (5 bases). V lost 6 bases and J 0 bases, leaving 8 bases between the germline ends. The CDR3 is 12 residues long. Per germline, CDR1 DFQATT and CDR2 SNEGSKA (reference sequence). The CDR3 loop reads CSAWGNQETQYF. The DNA for the CDR3 is TGCAGTGCGTGGGGCAACCAAGAGACCCAGTACTTC.

The chain links TRBV20-1 to TRBJ2-7; D not certain. V was clipped by 6 bases and J by 1 base, with 13 bases between them. The length of the CDR3 is 13 residues. Germline CDR1 and CDR2: DFQATT and SNEGSKA (reference sequence). This chain's CDR3 is CSAREASSYEQYF. The CDR3 DNA sequence: TGCAGTGCCCGCGAGGCATCATCCTACGAGCAGTACTTC.